The sequence of this TCR beta chain was determined in a study of long-term antiretroviral therapy in people with HIV (dated by TCRdb to the early 2020s). Some background on the complete study: Collection of the earliest samples took place about a decade ahead of the 2015 WHO recommendation for immediate ART, at a time when ART was typically delayed until CD4 counts fell. A retrospective serial study tested whether changes in peripheral blood TRB repertoire composition and diversity were associated with ART initiation and durable HIV suppression. A total of some 210 cryopreserved PBMC samples were contributed to the cohort by 30 adults with confirmed HIV infection, with samples collected serially over a mean of approximately six years (range 1-12). Eleven of the 30 participants with HIV were female. No cross-contamination during QIAcube processing was shown when test extractions of a monoclonal T-cell line were performed alongside 25 to 35 polyclonal samples. What the study reported, not specific to this receptor: Owing to limited PBMC availability, only the TCR beta chain was sequenced, without alpha chain pairing. The samples span the years 2004 to 2017, and the ART regimens used may be less effective than current regimens. Inferences about post-ART repertoire changes were limited because no data were available on ART adherence, viral resistance or therapy changes. At every time point, the repertoire was dominated by expanded TRB clones first identified before ART initiation, although this dominance fluctuated and, in many PLHIV, declined after ART. Starting ART was linked to a significant rise in TRB diversity, yet even after long-term ART the diversity remained significantly lower than in transplant donor controls. Compared with controls, HIV repertoires had narrower CDR3 length ranges, and the network structure pointed to an antigen-experienced repertoire that shifted only slightly toward naive after ART. Because pre-ART samples had limited cell numbers, profiling was done on unsorted PBMC rather than on sorted CD4+ and CD8+ T cells.

CDR1 is given as SGHAT and CDR2 as FQNNGV, both from the germline V gene. Including cysteine and phenylalanine, the CDR3 has 16 amino acids. Of the read, only the CDR3 DNA is kept; its 48 bases are in frame from base 1. Cut back by 1 base and 2 bases, the V and J ends lie 14 bases apart. Inclusion was restricted to participants for whom at least one PBMC sample before ART initiation and at least two post-ART samples were available. Treatment was received in the United States of America by all participants with HIV. Before DNA extraction, cryopreserved samples containing roughly 0.85-11 million PBMC were thawed and washed. At the time of the earliest PBMC sample, participants with HIV were aged between roughly 23 and 60 years. Per participant, PBMC samples came from 1-4 timepoints prior to ART initiation and 2-8 timepoints following ART initiation, for a median of 7 samples. For every participant, serial HIV viral load, CD4+ T-cell count, ART history and demographic data were obtained. A Qiagen kit on a QIAcube was used to extract genomic DNA from unsorted PBMC, with samples processed in batches of 12.

Sequencing of the TRB variable region was done with the immunoSEQ hsTCRB v3.0 assay at survey level resolution. A depth of about 40,000-50,000 T-cell genomes per sample was targeted for TRB sequencing. An Illumina MiSeq with a v3 150-cycle kit was used to sequence the pooled TRB libraries. The original pipeline was this. Repertoire analysis was performed in R inside a reproducible Nextflow workflow that covered QC, data transformation and analysis. LymphoSeq2, an R package for AIRR-Seq data exploration, was used to implement custom analyses. A handful of samples that produced fewer than 5000 total TRB sequences were removed, so approximately 190 HIV repertoires were analyzed. Among the 190 or so HIV repertoires that were kept, under 60 were collected before ART initiation and over 120 were collected after ART initiation. Repertoires were downsampled to 5000 TRB nucleotide sequences, with summary statistics averaged over 100 downsampling iterations. The analysis kept only TRB sequences whose CDR3 regions were at least seven amino acids long. Diversity was measured with a Shannon entropy-derived clonality score and the Gini coefficient. In the repertoire networks, any two of the top 5000 CDR3 amino acid sequences were linked whenever the two sequences differed by an edit distance of one. GLIPH2 predicted antigen specificity groups and MHC restriction for TRB CDR3 amino acid sequences. To flag known CMV, EBV, HIV or tissue antigen associations, CDR3 amino acid sequences were matched against VDJdb and McPAS-TCR. Pre-ART, post-ART and control groups were compared with Wilcoxon signed-rank tests and Holm-Bonferroni correction. Here the immuneACCESS table is served through TCRdb, limited to in-frame sequences with V and J called. Missing clones are a known gap in these copies; in checked studies unresolved V genes cover under half, and the rest lacks a known reason. V, J and clone size derive from that table, while D and trimming were established from the DNA sequence. The sample table lists under 30,000 clones, nearly 95% of them with a count of one. Together, the top ten hold around 7.6% of the sample.

Concerning this clone: Its antigen specificity is not known. Base qualities are not provided; no much larger clone lies one nucleotide away.

The chain couples TRBV11-2 to TRBJ2-5; the D gene is possibly TRBD1 or TRBD2, with 5 bases matching each. The source of this sequence is a young man with HIV. Sequencing used unsorted PBMCs, obtained 6 to 6.5 years after starting antiretroviral therapy. This receptor carries the CDR3 CASSLGGTVGQETQYF. The base sequence is TGTGCCAGCAGCTTAGGGGGGACGGTGGGGCAAGAGACCCAGTACTTC.